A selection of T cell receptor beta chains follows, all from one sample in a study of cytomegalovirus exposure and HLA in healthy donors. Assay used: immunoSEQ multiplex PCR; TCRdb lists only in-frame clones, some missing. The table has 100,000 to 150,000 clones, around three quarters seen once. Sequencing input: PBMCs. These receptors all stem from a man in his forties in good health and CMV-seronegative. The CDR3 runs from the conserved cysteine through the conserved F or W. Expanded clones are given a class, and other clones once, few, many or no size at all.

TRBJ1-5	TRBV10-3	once	CAISGTVVGNQPQHF
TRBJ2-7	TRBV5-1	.	CASTLDPSSYEQYF
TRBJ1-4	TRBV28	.	CASSSLDRVNEKLFF
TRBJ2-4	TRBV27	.	CASSSPVPGLAGASNIQYF
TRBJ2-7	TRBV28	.	CASSFGDRGAYEQYF
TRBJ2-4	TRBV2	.	CASSGGTGNIQYF
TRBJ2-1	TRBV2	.	CASSGLAGNEQFF
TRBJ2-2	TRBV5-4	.	CASSLQGTTGELFF
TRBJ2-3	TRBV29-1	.	CSADGAGGTDTQYF
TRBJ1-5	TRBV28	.	CASSFRGQGYQPQHF
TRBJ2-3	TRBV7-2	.	CASSLFRGGNTDTQYF
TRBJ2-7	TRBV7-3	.	CASSPQRESEQYF
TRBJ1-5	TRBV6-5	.	CASSSPGGNQPQHF
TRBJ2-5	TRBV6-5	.	CASSRTVQETQYF
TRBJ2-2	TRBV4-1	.	CASSQEGTSGGLGGELFF
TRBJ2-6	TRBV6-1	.	CASRAPQLGANVLTF
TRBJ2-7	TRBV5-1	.	CASRGTSGDLTSSYEQYF
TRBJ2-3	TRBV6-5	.	CASSSIGVGDTQYF
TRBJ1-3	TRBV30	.	CAWSGGTLGNTIYF
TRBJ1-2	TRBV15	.	CATSRDPVSVTTFYGYTF
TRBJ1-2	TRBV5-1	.	CASSLTSESYTF
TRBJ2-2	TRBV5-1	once	CASSSRTTKGTGELFF
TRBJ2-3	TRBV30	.	CAWSKAAGLADTQYF
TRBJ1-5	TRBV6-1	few	CASSEDRGSNQPQHF
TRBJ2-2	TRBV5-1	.	CASSLVVTGATGELFF
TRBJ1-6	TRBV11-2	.	CASSLDGGPYSPLHF
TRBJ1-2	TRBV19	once	CASSREGVVDGYTF
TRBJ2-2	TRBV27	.	CASSSRLNTGELFF
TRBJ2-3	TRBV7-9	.	CASSFLVSGSTDTQYF
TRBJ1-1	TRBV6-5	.	CASSSPGYPAEAFF
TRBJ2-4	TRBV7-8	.	CASSLQGMASENIQYF
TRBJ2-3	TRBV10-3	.	CAITGQGTDTQYF
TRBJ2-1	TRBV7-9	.	CASSYGTSGSGEQFF
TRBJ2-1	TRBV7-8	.	CASSPSASFYNEQFF
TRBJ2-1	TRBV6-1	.	CASSQGQPYNEQFF
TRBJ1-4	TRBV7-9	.	CASSLEPNEKLFF
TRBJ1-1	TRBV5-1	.	CASSLDGDTEAFF
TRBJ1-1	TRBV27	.	CASSLLGGNTEAFF
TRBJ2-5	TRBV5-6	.	CASSRGRGLETQYF
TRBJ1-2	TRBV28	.	CASSTGTGVGYTF
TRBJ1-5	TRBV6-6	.	CASRPGGDNQPQHF
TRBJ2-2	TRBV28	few	CASSLWGLDRGPGELFF
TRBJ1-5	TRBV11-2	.	CASSLGPFSNQPQHF
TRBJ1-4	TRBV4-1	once	CASSQGVGQVEEKLFF
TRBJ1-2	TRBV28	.	CASSRTAPYGYTF
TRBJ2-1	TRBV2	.	CASTKRDRTYEQFF
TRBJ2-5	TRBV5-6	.	CASSKQGSLARETQYF
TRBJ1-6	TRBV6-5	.	CASSLNGQGISPLHF
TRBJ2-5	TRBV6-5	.	CASSYGGYQETQYF
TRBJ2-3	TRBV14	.	CASSQDLGSGRAAQYF
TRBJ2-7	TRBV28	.	CASSSGQGQTYEQYF
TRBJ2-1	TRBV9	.	CASKSVGAGGTSGPLSYNEQFF
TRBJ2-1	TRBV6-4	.	CASSDLPGGPRMEQFF
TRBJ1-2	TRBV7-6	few	CASSLGDRLAPYGYTF
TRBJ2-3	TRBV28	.	CASSLGTSGNTDTQYF
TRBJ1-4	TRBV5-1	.	CASRISGQGFEKLFF